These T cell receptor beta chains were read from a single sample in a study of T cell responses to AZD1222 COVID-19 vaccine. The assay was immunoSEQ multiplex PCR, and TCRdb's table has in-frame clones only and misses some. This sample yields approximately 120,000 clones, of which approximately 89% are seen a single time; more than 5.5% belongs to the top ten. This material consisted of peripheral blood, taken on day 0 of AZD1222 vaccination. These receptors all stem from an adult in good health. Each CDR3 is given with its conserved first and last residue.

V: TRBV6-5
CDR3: CASTHPVGRGHEQYF

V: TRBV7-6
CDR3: CASSSRDSSYNEQFF

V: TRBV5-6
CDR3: CASSFSPYEQYF

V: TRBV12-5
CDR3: CASGLDGGNTIYF

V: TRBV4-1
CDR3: CASSQDAGRVNTEAFF

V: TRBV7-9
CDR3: CASSSNQGAYGYTF

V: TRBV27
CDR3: CASSLVRNTEAFF

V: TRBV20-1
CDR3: CSASRKLNEKLFF

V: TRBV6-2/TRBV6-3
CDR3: CASSLLGGDTEAFF

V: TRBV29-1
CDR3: CSGERSRTQYF

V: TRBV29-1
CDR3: CSVWILKNTEAFF

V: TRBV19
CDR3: CASSLDSNQPQHF

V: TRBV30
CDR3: CAWSPLSSGSSQYF

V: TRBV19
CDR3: CASSTKLAGDYNEQFF

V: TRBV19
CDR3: CASSSKPPLWSTNYGYTF

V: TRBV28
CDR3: CASSLWGTASGNTIYF

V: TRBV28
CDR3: CASSSTGGGNTIYF

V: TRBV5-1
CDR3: CASSSGQAYNEQFF

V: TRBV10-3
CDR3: CAISGILNGYTF

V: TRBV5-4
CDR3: CASSLRGGGNTIYF

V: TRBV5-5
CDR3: CASSLGQLSGNTIYF

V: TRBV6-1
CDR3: CASSVRGGTGNTGELFF

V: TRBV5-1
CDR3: CASSLAPLGGIGNSYNSPLHF

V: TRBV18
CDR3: CASSPTGQGLDSPLHF

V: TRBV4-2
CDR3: CASSQGFRIRNSPLHF

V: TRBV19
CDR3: CASSIAGTGYGYTF

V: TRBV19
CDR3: CASSIVAGGAGEQYF

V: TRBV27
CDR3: CASSLWGNTGEPQHF

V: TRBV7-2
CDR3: CASSLAGPGGSWEPQHF

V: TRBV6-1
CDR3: CASSETVSYEQYF

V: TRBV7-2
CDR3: CASSLVVGTDTQYF

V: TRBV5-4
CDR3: CASSPGIWDEQFF

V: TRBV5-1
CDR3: CASSYGAPSSTDTQYF

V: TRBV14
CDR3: CASSQDQMNTEAFF

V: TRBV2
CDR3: CASYTGGLQGNTEAFF

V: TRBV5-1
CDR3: CASSLNRGRTEAFF

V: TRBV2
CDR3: CASTRDRVFGQPQHF

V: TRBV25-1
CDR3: CASSDRGGQETQYF

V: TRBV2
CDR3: CASRTGEAEKLFF

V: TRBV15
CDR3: CATSRDGGDTGELFF

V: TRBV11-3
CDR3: CASSFAGLTNTEAFF

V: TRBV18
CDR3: CASSPPNYNEQFF

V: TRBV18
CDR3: CASSPTSGGQEKLFF

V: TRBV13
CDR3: CASSPLPDYGYTF

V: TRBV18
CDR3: CASSPGQGNQPQHF